A single T cell receptor beta chain is shown here with its context. The target antigen is unknown. This record comes from a study of blood T cells in healthy people across ages. Whole-study context: Per two T cells, template switching captured roughly one barcoded beta molecule.

Study outcomes and limitations: Diversity was higher, and naive CD4+ cells more numerous, in long-lived donors than in aged donors. Unsorted PBMC material precluded a definitive naive versus antigen-experienced comparison.

Germline CDR1 is MNHNS and CDR2 is SASEGT. The V end lost 5 bases, the J end lost 11 bases, and 12 bases lay between the germline ends. CDR3 length: 12 residues. Primers used in a second PCR of about 6 to 12 cycles were a sample-barcoded 5' primer and a J-beta primer mix. MiXCR, applied by TCRdb to the 5' RACE reads, yields one record per CDR3 protein. This sample has roughly 1.6 million distinct CDR3 sequences, with 30% to 40% found just once. This chain links TRBV6-1 with TRBJ1-4; possible D gene TRBD1, 6 bases. Material: blood. The origin of this receptor is a woman aged 25 to 39 in good health. The CDR3 region is CASSRVDRKLFF. The CDR3 region has the DNA TGTGCCAGCAGTCGTGTCGACAGGAAACTGTTTTTT.